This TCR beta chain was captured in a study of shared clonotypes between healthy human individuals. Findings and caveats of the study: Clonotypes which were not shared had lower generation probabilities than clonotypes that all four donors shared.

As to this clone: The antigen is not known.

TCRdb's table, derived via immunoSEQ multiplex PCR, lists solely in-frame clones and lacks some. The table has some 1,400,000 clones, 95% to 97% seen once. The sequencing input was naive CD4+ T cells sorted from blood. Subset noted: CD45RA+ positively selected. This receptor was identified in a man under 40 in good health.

CDR3 in amino acids: CASSPRPPNQETQYF. The CDR3, as DNA: TGTGCCAGCAGCCCTAGACCCCCCAACCAAGAGACCCAGTACTTC. This chain links TRBV7-9 with TRBJ2-5; no clear D. In germline, CDR1 is SEHNR, CDR2 FQNEAQ (reference sequence). This CDR3 is 15 amino acids long. With 5 bases removed from V and 0 bases from J, the gap between germline ends came to 13 bases.